Listed below are T cell receptor beta chains from one sample, sequenced in a study of cytomegalovirus exposure and HLA in healthy donors. Measured with immunoSEQ multiplex PCR; TCRdb has only the in-frame clones, and not every one. Among about 130,000 clones, around three quarters were seen once, and the ten largest hold 8.9%. The sample comprised PBMCs. The receptors originated from a young man in good health and CMV-seropositive. Both conserved end residues are part of each CDR3. The D gene is left open where the match is weak. Clone size, where shown, is once, few, many, or a class for clones that have expanded.

once	TRBD1	TRBV19	TRBJ2-2	TGTGCCAGTAGTACCGGGACAGCCAACACCGGGGAGCTGTTTTTT	CASSTGTANTGELFF
-	-	TRBV5-1	TRBJ1-2	TGCGCCAGCAGCCTATGGACGGGGGATGTCTACACCTTC	CASSLWTGDVYTF
-	TRBD2	TRBV7-2	TRBJ2-7	TGTGCCAGCAGCTTATGGGGGACTAGCGGACTCGAGCAGTACTTC	CASSLWGTSGLEQYF
-	TRBD1	TRBV7-8	TRBJ2-3	TGTGCCAGCAGCCCATCCAACCGGGACAGGCTCACAGATACGCAGTATTTT	CASSPSNRDRLTDTQYF
-	-	TRBV5-1	TRBJ1-1	TGCGCCAGCAGCTTGGTACCCCGGAGGAGCACTGAAGCTTTCTTT	CASSLVPRRSTEAFF
-	TRBD1	TRBV5-1	TRBJ2-7	TGCGCCAGCACCCCTACCGGGACAGGGGGCGCCGAGCAGTACTTC	CASTPTGTGGAEQYF
-	TRBD1	TRBV7-9	TRBJ1-2	TGTGCCAGCAGCTTAGGGGGGACAGGGTGGACGAATGGCTACACCTTC	CASSLGGTGWTNGYTF
-	TRBD1	TRBV27	TRBJ2-1	TGTGCCAGCAGTGCCGGGACAGGGGGCTATAATGAGCAGTTCTTC	CASSAGTGGYNEQFF
-	-	TRBV25-1	TRBJ1-1	TGTGCCAGCAGTGGGCAGGGGACCCGCTGGAACACTGAAGCTTTCTTT	CASSGQGTRWNTEAFF
-	TRBD1	TRBV9	TRBJ1-6	TGTGCCAGCAGCGTGGACAGGGGTCATAATTCACCCCTCCACTTT	CASSVDRGHNSPLHF
-	-	TRBV2	TRBJ2-3	TGTGCCAGCAGTGAATTTTATAGCACAGATACGCAGTATTTT	CASSEFYSTDTQYF
-	TRBD1	TRBV19	TRBJ1-2	TGTGCCAGTAGCAGAAGTTTTGGGGGACAGGGTGACAGCTATGGCTACACCTTC	CASSRSFGGQGDSYGYTF
-	-	TRBV27	TRBJ1-6	TGTGCCAGCAGATCCGGGAGCTCCTATAATTCACCCCTCCACTTT	CASRSGSSYNSPLHF
-	-	TRBV18	TRBJ2-2	TGTGCCAGCTCACCAATCGGGATTACGAACACCGGGGAGCTGTTTTTT	CASSPIGITNTGELFF
-	-	TRBV9	TRBJ1-3	TGTGCCAGCAGCGTGAATCCGGTCCCCTCGGGAGAAACTGGAAACACCATATATTTT	CASSVNPVPSGETGNTIYF
-	-	TRBV5-6	TRBJ1-2	TGTGCCAGCAGCTTTTTAGGTCGGGGTGGCTATGGCTACACCTTC	CASSFLGRGGYGYTF
once	TRBD2	TRBV19	TRBJ2-5	TGTGCCAGTAGTAATGGACTAGCGGGGGAGACCCAGTACTTC	CASSNGLAGETQYF
-	-	TRBV5-4	TRBJ2-3	TGTGCCAGCAGCCCGGCGGTCCATTCCACAGATACGCAGTATTTT	CASSPAVHSTDTQYF
once	-	TRBV15	TRBJ1-2	TGTGCCACCAGCGACTCAAGACCCCCTACGTTGTCCTGGGACACCTTC	CATSDSRPPTLSWDTF
-	-	TRBV27	TRBJ1-2	TGTGCCAGCAGTCCCCGGGGCTATGGCTACACCTTC	CASSPRGYGYTF